These 12 T cell receptor beta chains were sequenced from one sample in a study of T cell responses to AZD1222 COVID-19 vaccine. Some clones are missing from TCRdb's copy, which holds only in-frame ones; the method was immunoSEQ multiplex PCR. The table lists roughly 110,000 clones, 70% to 90% of them singletons, with 6.5% in the top ten. Sequencing used peripheral blood, obtained 28 days after the second AZD1222 dose. The receptors shown here come from an adult who received the AZD1222 COVID-19 vaccine.

V usage is TRBV7-9 and J usage is TRBJ1-2, with a tentative D call TRBD1 (5 bases). V shed 4 bases and J shed 3 bases, with 21 bases lying between them. The CDR3 has 17 residues. Germline V CDR1 and CDR2: SEHNR, FQNEAQ (reference sequence). DNA of the CDR3: TGTGCCAGCAGCTCGACTCGCGTGGGGGGAGAAGACTATGGCTACACCTTC. Amino acid sequence: CASSSTRVGGEDYGYTF.

This chain joins TRBV6-5 and TRBJ2-5; D uncertain. CDR3 size: 12 residues. Trimming took off 5 bases at V and 5 bases at J, with 9 bases between the two ends. Germline values: CDR1 MNHEY, CDR2 SVGAGI. CDR3 loop: CASSQTWETQYF. The CDR3 DNA is TGTGCCAGCAGTCAAACCTGGGAGACCCAGTACTTC.

In this sample, this clone turned up once. V gene TRBV7-2 combines with J gene TRBJ2-7; 8 positions agree with TRBD1. Germline V gives CDR1 SGHTA, CDR2 FQGNSA. The junction had 4 bases not matched to a gene; V was cut back by 6 bases and J by 3 bases. The CDR3 is 13 residues long. CDR3 sequence: CASRGTGVYEQYF. DNA for the CDR3: TGTGCCAGCAGGGGGACAGGAGTCTACGAGCAGTACTTC. The variable domain in full, with the rest retrieved from reference TRBV7-2 and TRBJ2-7, is GAGVSQSPSNKVTEKGKDVELRCDPISGHTALYWYRQSLGQGLEFLIYFQGNSAPDKSGLPSDRFSAERTGGSVSTLTIQRTQQEDSAVYLCASRGTGVYEQYFGPGTRLTVT.

The chain combines TRBV2 with TRBJ2-7; D is perhaps TRBD1 or TRBD2 (5 bases each). Trimming removed 5 bases at V and 5 bases at J, with 10 bases between. CDR3 length: 12 amino acids. The germline CDR1 and CDR2 sequences are SNHLY and FYNNEI. For the CDR3, the DNA is TGTGCCAGCAGTTGGGGGTTCCACGAGCAGTACTTC. Its translation: CASSWGFHEQYF. Drawing the rest from reference TRBV2 and TRBJ2-7, the complete variable domain is EPEVTQTPSHQVTQMGQEVILRCVPISNHLYFYWYRQILGQKVEFLVSFYNNEISEKSEIFDDQFSVERPDGSNFTLKIRSTKLEDSAMYFCASSWGFHEQYFGPGTRLTVT.

CDR3 sequence reads: CSAQGGLYYGYTF. The CDR3 nucleotides read TGCAGCGCCCAGGGGGGGCTCTACTATGGCTACACCTTC. The gene calls are TRBV29-1 and TRBJ1-2, with 7 bases matching TRBD1. The CDR3 has 13 residues. The V gene's germline CDR1 is SQVTM and CDR2 ANQGSEA. V gave up 7 bases and J gave up 3 bases; unmatched junction bases: 8. The variable domain in full, with the rest retrieved from reference TRBV29-1 and TRBJ1-2, is SAVISQKPSRDICQRGTSLTIQCQVDSQVTMMFWYRQQPGQSLTLIATANQGSEATYESGFVIDKFPISRPNLTFSTLTVSNMSPEDSSIYLCSAQGGLYYGYTFGSGTRLTVV.

This chain uses TRBV18 with TRBJ2-3; 7 bases are a match to TRBD1. V lost 1 base, J lost 0 bases, and 1 base stayed unmatched. This CDR3 contains 15 residues. In germline, CDR1 is KGHSH, CDR2 LQKENI. The CDR3 DNA reads as TGTGCCAGCTCACCACTACAGGGGAGCACAGATACGCAGTATTTT. This encodes CASSPLQGSTDTQYF. The full variable domain, rest sourced from reference TRBV18 and TRBJ2-3, is NAGVMQNPRHLVRRRGQEARLRCSPMKGHSHVYWYRQLPEEGLKFMVYLQKENIIDESGMPKERFSAEFPKEGPSILRIQQVVRGDSAAYFCASSPLQGSTDTQYFGPGTRLTVL.

This clone was picked up one time. The V call is TRBV10-1, the J call TRBJ1-3, with 9 bases identical to TRBD1. This CDR3 contains 15 residues. Trimming removed 4 bases from V and 2 bases from J; junction bases left unmatched: 3. Germline assignment: CDR1 WNHNN and CDR2 SYGVQD (reference sequence). In nucleotides, the CDR3 is TGCGCCAGCAGTGGGACAGGGGAGGCTGGAAACACCATATATTTT. It encodes CASSGTGEAGNTIYF.

The chain joins TRBV28 to TRBJ1-6, with TRBD1 identical over 7 bases. The J segment lost 7 bases and the V segment lost 5 bases, leaving 5 bases of the junction unmatched. The germline gives CDR1 MDHEN, CDR2 SYDVKM. This CDR3 has 14 amino acids. The CDR3 region has the DNA TGTGCCAGCAGTCTCAGACAGGGCAATTCACCCCTCCACTTT. Protein product: CASSLRQGNSPLHF. The whole variable domain, remainder taken from reference TRBV28 and TRBJ1-6, is DVKVTQSSRYLVKRTGEKVFLECVQDMDHENMFWYRQDPGLGLRLIYFSYDVKMKEKGDIPEGYSVSREKKERFSLILESASTNQTSMYLCASSLRQGNSPLHFGNGTRLTVT.

This clone has a handful of counts. The chain joins TRBV10-1 to TRBJ1-1, with D uncertain. From germline, CDR1 is WNHNN and CDR2 SYGVQD (reference sequence). The length of the CDR3 is 13 residues. V was shortened by 5 bases and J by 1 base, with 8 bases between the two germline ends. The CDR3, as DNA: TGCGCCAGCAGTTCCGACAAGAACACTGAAGCTTTCTTT. Its translation: CASSSDKNTEAFF.

The rearrangement joins TRBV9 to TRBJ2-3; 9 nucleotides match TRBD1. Germline V gene lookup returns CDR1 SGDLS and CDR2 YYNGEE. The CDR3 consists of 15 residues. Unmatched junction bases numbered 7, after V lost 4 bases and J lost 4 bases. The CDR3 DNA follows: TGTGCCAGCAGCCTACGGGACAGGGTATCAGATACGCAGTATTTT. Its translation: CASSLRDRVSDTQYF.

The chain employs TRBV21-1 and TRBJ2-3; TRBD2, the D gene given by the table, was not confirmed from the DNA. TRBV21-1 is labeled a pseudogene. The length of the CDR3 is 16 residues. The CDR3 nucleotides are TGTGCCAGCAGCAAATTGTGCGCACCCGTGCCAGATACGCAGTATTTT. As protein: CASSKLCAPVPDTQYF.

This clone was observed a handful of times. The chain carries TRBV4-3 and TRBJ1-4; D not resolved. The CDR3 has 13 residues. Germline V gene lookup returns CDR1 LGHNA and CDR2 YSLEER. Trimming took off 4 bases at V and 7 bases at J, with 10 bases between the two ends. Written as DNA, the CDR3 is TGCGCCAGCAGCCTCTCTAGGTTTGAAAAACTGTTTTTT. Translated, it gives CASSLSRFEKLFF.